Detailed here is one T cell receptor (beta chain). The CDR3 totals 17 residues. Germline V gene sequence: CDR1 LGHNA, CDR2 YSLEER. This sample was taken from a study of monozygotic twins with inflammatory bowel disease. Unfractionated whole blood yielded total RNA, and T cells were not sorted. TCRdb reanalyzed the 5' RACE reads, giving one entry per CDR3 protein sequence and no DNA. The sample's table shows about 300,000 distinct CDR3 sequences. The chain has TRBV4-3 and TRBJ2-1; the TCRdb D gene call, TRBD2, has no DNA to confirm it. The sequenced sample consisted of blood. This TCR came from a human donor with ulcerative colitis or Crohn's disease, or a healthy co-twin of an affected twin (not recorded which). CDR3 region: CASSQDLGTSVWNEQFF.